This TCR beta chain comes out of a study of blood T cells in healthy people across ages. The overall study: Roughly one uniquely barcoded beta molecule per two T cells was captured.

A second PCR, run for roughly 7 to 12 cycles, used a sample-barcoded 5' primer plus a J-beta primer mix. Via MiXCR, TCRdb re-called the 5' RACE reads, giving one row per CDR3 protein. The sample contains around 1,700,000 distinct CDR3 sequences, 28% of which appear only once. The sequenced material came from blood. This receptor was taken from a woman aged 25 to 39 in good health.

CDR3 nucleotide sequence: TGTGCCTGGAGAACGGGAACAGAGATGTACTACGAGCAGTATTTT. It encodes CAWRTGTEMYYEQYF. The chain employs TRBV30 and TRBJ2-3; maybe TRBD2 (5 bases). Trimming removed 3 bases from V and 11 bases from J, with 24 bases in between. Germline V CDR1 and CDR2: GTSNPN, SVGIG (reference sequence). This CDR3 region has 15 residues.